The 9 T cell receptor beta chains in this list originate from one sample, sequenced in a study of patients and donors after allogeneic stem cell transplantation. Via MiXCR, TCRdb re-called the RT-PCR reads, giving one row per CDR3 protein. The sample carries about 87,000 distinct CDR3 sequences, around 5% recorded once. Specimen: blood, either unsorted or a sorted T cell fraction (not recorded which). The receptors come from a human donor who was either an allogeneic HSCT recipient or a stem cell or donor lymphocyte infusion donor (not recorded which). It is not recorded whose cells these are; they may come from a transplant donor.

The CDR3 loop is CASSFRDTYGYTF. CDR3 DNA sequence: TGTGCCAGCAGTTTTAGGGACACCTATGGCTACACCTTC. The V and J genes are TRBV28 and TRBJ1-2; tentatively, D is TRBD1 (6 bases). V was pared by 3 bases and J by 4 bases, with 9 bases between. The germline CDR1 and CDR2 sequences are MDHEN and SYDVKM. This CDR3 contains 13 residues.

This clonotype was observed a handful of times. This sequence joins TRBV7-7 and TRBJ2-2; 8 bases map to TRBD2. V lost 5 bases to trimming and J lost 7 bases; unmatched junction nucleotides: 15. The CDR3 sequence is 17 residues long. In germline, CDR1 is SSHAT, CDR2 FNYEAQ (reference sequence). CDR3 loop: CASSTLAAGGGGGELFF. In nucleotides, the CDR3 is TGTGCCAGCAGCACGCTAGCTGCGGGAGGAGGAGGCGGGGAGCTGTTTTTT.

This chain connects TRBV6-1 to TRBJ1-5; 8 positions match TRBD1. Per the germline V gene, CDR1 is MNHNS and CDR2 is SASEGT. This CDR3 has 15 residues. The junction had 10 bases not matched to a gene; V was cut back by 7 bases and J by 5 bases. The CDR3 DNA follows: TGTGCCAGCAAAGTTTCCGGGACAGGTTATCAGCCCCAGCATTTT. The encoded protein is CASKVSGTGYQPQHF.

The V gene is TRBV7-9, the J gene TRBJ2-7; D uncertain. In germline, CDR1 is SEHNR, CDR2 FQNEAQ (reference sequence). The CDR3 contains 13 residues. V shed 5 bases and J shed 0 bases, with 8 bases lying between them. CDR3 amino acids: CASSLDASYEQYF. CDR3 nucleotides: TGTGCCAGCAGCCTGGACGCCTCCTACGAGCAGTACTTC. Supplemented by reference TRBV7-9 and TRBJ2-7, the full variable domain reads DTGVSQNPRHKITKRGQNVTFRCDPISEHNRLYWYRQTLGQGPEFLTYFQNEAQLEKSRLLSDRFSAERPKGSFSTLEIQRTEQGDSAMYLCASSLDASYEQYFGPGTRLTVT.

This clonotype occurred a few times. The rearrangement joins TRBV19 to TRBJ1-1; tentative D call: TRBD1 (6 bases). V was cut by 7 bases and J by 1 base, with 13 bases left in between. The CDR3 length is 14 residues. Per the germline V gene, CDR1 is LNHDA and CDR2 is SQIVND (reference sequence). The CDR3 region has the DNA TGTGCCAGTAAAGAGGGGGGTGAGAACACTGAAGCTTTCTTT. Translation: CASKEGGENTEAFF.

The chain joins TRBV7-3 to TRBJ1-3; 7 positions agree with TRBD1. This CDR3 has 17 residues. Losses at the gene ends were 5 bases for V and 1 base for J; bases not matched to a gene: 11. The germline gives CDR1 SGHTA, CDR2 FQGTGA. The chain's CDR3 is CASSPTGTETSGNTIYF. The CDR3 region has the DNA TGTGCCAGCAGCCCTACCGGGACAGAAACTTCTGGAAACACCATATATTTT. Full variable domain (outside the CDR3, taken from reference TRBV7-3 and TRBJ1-3): GAGVSQTPSNKVTEKGKYVELRCDPISGHTALYWYRQSLGQGPEFLIYFQGTGAADDSGLPNDRFFAVRPEGSVSTLKIQRTERGDSAVYLCASSPTGTETSGNTIYFGEGSWLTVV.

There are many counts of this clonotype. The genes are TRBV12-3 or TRBV12-4 and TRBJ1-2; maybe TRBD1 (6 bases). CDR3 size: 14 residues. V lost 2 bases and J 9 bases, leaving 16 bases between the germline ends. CDR3 nucleotide sequence: TGTGCCAGCAGTTTATCAGGGGAACCCATGAGCTACACCTTC. The encoded protein is CASSLSGEPMSYTF.

This clonotype was found many times. The chain employs TRBV11-2 and TRBJ2-6, with 9 bases that match TRBD1. Per the germline V gene, CDR1 is SGHAT and CDR2 is FQNNGV. The V segment lost 5 bases and the J segment 2 bases; nucleotides outside the gene matches: 4. The CDR3 contains 16 residues. The CDR3 loop is CASSRTGVAGANVLTF. CDR3 nucleotide sequence: TGTGCCAGCAGCCGGACAGGGGTAGCTGGGGCCAACGTCCTGACTTTC.

The chain joins TRBV20-1 to TRBJ1-5, with TRBD1 identical over 9 bases. V shed 3 bases, J shed 5 bases, and the junction held 5 bases outside the gene matches. This CDR3 region has 14 residues. Per germline, CDR1 DFQATT and CDR2 SNEGSKA (reference sequence). CDR3 loop: CSASTGTGYQPQHF. The DNA of the CDR3 is TGCAGTGCTAGTACCGGGACAGGGTATCAGCCCCAGCATTTT.